Detailed here is one T cell receptor (beta chain). Its antigen remains unidentified. From germline, CDR1 is DFQATT and CDR2 SNEGSKA (reference sequence). The CDR3 spans 16 residues. The data were obtained in a study of CXCR3-negative and CXCR3-positive naive CD8 T cells. General study results and limits: More hydrophobic TRB CDR3s were found in CXCR3-positive naive cells than in CXCR3-negative naive cells.

The libraries of TRB cDNA were constructed through 5' RACE using UMI labels. TCRdb re-analyzed the 5' RACE reads; it lists each CDR3 protein once, without DNA. The sample table sets out approximately 120,000 distinct CDR3 sequences. Specimen: naive CXCR3+ CD8+ T cells from blood. Noted subset: CD45RO-CCR7+CD27+CD95- naive CD8+ T cells expressing CXCR3 (TNR3+). The receptor was isolated from a human donor in good health. Some clones in this sample may be carry-over from other donors' samples. The chain joins TRBV20-1 to TRBJ2-1; TCRdb names TRBD1, which stays unverified in the absence of DNA. This CDR3 reads CSARPTSVPLFSEQFF.